These 6 T cell receptor beta chains came from one sample sequenced in a study of cytomegalovirus exposure and HLA in healthy donors. Primers for the PCR totalled 60 Vbeta and 13 Jbeta. The table came from immunoSEQ multiplex PCR; TCRdb's copy has only in-frame clones and leaves some out. This sample has more than 35,000 clones, with nearly 55% found just once. Sequencing was done on a sample of PBMCs. These receptors were collected from a woman between 40 and 50 years old in good health and CMV-seropositive.

The chain links TRBV5-8 to TRBJ1-2; D not certain. V dropped 9 bases and J dropped 0 bases, with 15 bases sitting between them. Germline V gene lookup returns CDR1 SGHTS and CDR2 YDEGEE. CDR3 size: 14 residues. CDR3 residues: CATAEGLANYGYTF. In nucleotides, the CDR3 is TGTGCCACCGCCGAGGGCTTAGCTAACTATGGCTACACCTTC.

This clone was picked up a small number of times. This rearrangement joins TRBV5-1 to TRBJ1-2; D gene unclear. V shed 0 bases and J shed 4 bases, with 13 bases lying between them. The V gene's germline CDR1 is SGHRS and CDR2 YFSETQ. The CDR3 sequence is 15 residues long. In nucleotides, the CDR3 is TGCGCCAGCAGCTTGGATTCGGGGAAGAGCTATGGCTACACCTTC. Translation gives CASSLDSGKSYGYTF.

This clone was observed a handful of times. The chain recombines TRBV10-3 with TRBJ1-1, with 9 bases aligning to TRBD1. The CDR3 is made up of 14 amino acids. Germline CDR1 reads ENHRY; CDR2 reads SYGVKD. V gave up 6 bases and J gave up 3 bases; unmatched junction bases: 5. CDR3: CAISLGTGHTEAFF. The CDR3 coding sequence is TGTGCCATCAGCCTGGGGACAGGGCACACTGAAGCTTTCTTT.

CDR3 in amino acids: CAWSGGIGLVGSPLHF. CDR3 DNA: TGTGCCTGGAGTGGGGGCATAGGGTTAGTGGGTTCACCCCTCCACTTT. The V call is TRBV30, the J call TRBJ1-6; D is perhaps TRBD1 (5 bases). The CDR3 covers 16 residues. Germline loops: CDR1 GTSNPN, CDR2 SVGIG (reference sequence). Between the trimmed V and J ends, which lost 1 base and 9 bases, there was a span of 19 bases.

V and J are TRBV21-1 and TRBJ2-5; the D call in the table, TRBD1, was not verified against the DNA. TRBV21-1 is marked as a pseudogene. The CDR3 length is 14 residues. The CDR3, as DNA: TGTGCCAGCCTGAGGGACAGGGTGAGGGAGACCCAGTACTTC. The encoded protein is CASLRDRVRETQYF.

CDR3 region: CASSLGRGADTQYF. CDR3 coding DNA: TGTGCCAGCAGCTTGGGGAGGGGCGCAGATACGCAGTATTTT. The V and J genes are TRBV5-6 and TRBJ2-3, with TRBD2 as a possible D gene (6 bases). Trimming removed 0 bases at V and 4 bases at J, with 9 bases between. The germline CDR1 and CDR2 sequences are SGHDT and YYEEEE. The CDR3 length is 14 residues.